This T cell receptor beta chain was sequenced for a study of blood T cells in healthy people across ages. Points from the study as a whole: Per-million-T-cell TCR beta diversity fell roughly linearly with age. Greater diversity and more naive CD4+ cells were seen in long-lived donors than in aged donors.

Alongside a J-beta primer mix, a sample-barcoded 5' primer served in a second PCR lasting roughly 6 to 11 cycles. A tag from a template-switch adaptor with 12 random nucleotides marked each cDNA molecule. TCRdb redid the calling of the 5' RACE reads with MiXCR, one entry per CDR3 protein. The table lists more than 650,000 distinct CDR3 sequences, around a quarter of them singletons. As for this clonotype: What it binds is unknown.

These data also formed part of another study, on T cells of mothers and their children. That investigation notes: For each mother, over 9 million TCR beta CDR3 reads were obtained, and for each child, about 3 million.

This TCR was sampled from a boy between 10 and 17 years old in good health. Sequencing was carried out using blood.

This chain's CDR3 is CASMRDFEQYF. In DNA form, the CDR3 reads TGTGCCAGCATGAGGGACTTCGAGCAGTACTTC. The chain is built from TRBV2 and TRBJ2-5; D may be TRBD2 (6 bases). The DNA matches TRBJ2-7 better at its end, which makes the J call doubtful. Germline V gene data show CDR1 as SNHLY and CDR2 as FYNNEI. The CDR3 spans 11 residues.